Below are 3 T cell receptor beta chains sequenced from a single sample in a study of shared clonotypes between healthy human individuals. Method: immunoSEQ multiplex PCR; TCRdb's copy keeps in-frame clones and lacks some. The sample consists of around 650,000 clones, approximately 96% of them appearing once. CD45RO-negative cells were positively selected for CCR7, leaving out terminally differentiated effector memory CD45RA+ cells. The sample comprised naive CD8+ T cells sorted from blood. The receptors come from a woman aged 25 to 45 in good health.

V gene TRBV16 combines with J gene TRBJ2-2; TRBD2 might be the D (5 bases). The CDR3 sequence is 15 residues long. Germline V gene data show CDR1 as KGHSY and CDR2 as FQNENV. V lost 5 bases and J 6 bases, leaving 16 bases between the germline ends. The CDR3 loop reads CASSVREIKAGELFF. In DNA form, the CDR3 reads TGTGCCAGCAGCGTGAGGGAGATCAAGGCCGGGGAGCTGTTTTTT.

The V gene is TRBV5-1, the J gene TRBJ2-1, with TRBD1 identical over 9 bases. CDR3 length: 16 amino acids. Germline V gives CDR1 SGHRS, CDR2 YFSETQ. V shed 0 bases, J shed 4 bases, and the junction held 5 bases outside the gene matches. The CDR3 nucleotides are TGCGCCAGCAGCTTGGCCGGACAGGGGATTTACAATGAGCAGTTCTTC. Protein: CASSLAGQGIYNEQFF.

The chain joins TRBV11-2 to TRBJ2-7; D ambiguous. This CDR3 is built from 15 residues. Looked up from germline, CDR1 is SGHAT and CDR2 is FQNNGV. V lost 0 bases to trimming and J lost 1 base, with 10 bases between them. Written as DNA, the CDR3 is TGTGCCAGCAGCTTAGAAAGGTCCCGTTCCTACGAGCAGTACTTC. Translating it yields CASSLERSRSYEQYF.